The source of this T cell receptor beta chain is a study of T-cell reconstitution after alpha-beta-depleted transplantation in children (TCRdb year 2016). Broadly, across the study: The study quantitatively tracked T-cell immune reconstitution after TCRalphabeta/CD19-depleted allogeneic hematopoietic cell transplantation in children using TCR repertoire profiling.

This clonotype was counted ten times or more. No antigen is known for it. No quality values exist for individual bases; no much larger clone is one base distant. What the authors observed across the whole study: The apparently early alphabetaT-cell count recovery about two months after transplant was reportedly dependent on only several hundred rapidly expanded clones derived from non-depleted graft cells. In some patients, the high TCRbeta diversity seen at day 60 was put down to recipient T cells and intrathymic progenitors that had survived conditioning. The frequencies of hyperexpanded clones fell over the following months, and after one year, T-cell counts and TCRbeta diversity were mostly attributed to newly produced T cells.

Germline trimming amounts to 3 bases on V and 6 bases on J, with 1 as the count of junction bases outside the gene matches. Measured from the cysteine to the phenylalanine, the CDR3 is 13 residues long. Of all the DNA, just the CDR3 is kept, 39 bases in frame from base 1. Library preparation employed PCR. Sequencing relied on an Illumina HiSeq 2500. TCR libraries were prepared with molecular barcoding, using unique molecular identifiers to normalize TCRbeta repertoire quantification. Clones were called with MiXCR by TCRdb after fastp trimmed the public reads at Q25, and only in-frame beta chains were retained. Rows are unified per CDR3 protein, each entry keeping the most common DNA and genes. The table for this sample lists around 800,000 distinct CDR3 sequences; roughly 16% of them were counted only once. The top ten hold under 6% of the sample. This specimen's treatment or condition label, interpreted: allogeneic hematopoietic cell transplantation with graft depleted of TCRalphabeta T cells and CD19 B cells. The transplant recipients were children given TCRalphabeta/CD19-depleted allogeneic hematopoietic cell grafts.

Sequenced material: PBMCs, mostly from graft donor cells, taken 360 days after TCRalphabeta/CD19-depleted stem cell transplant. The rearranged segments are TRBV12-3 or TRBV12-4 and TRBJ2-2, and 7 junction bases match TRBD1. The sequence was obtained from a male patient aged 10 to 17 who had a stem cell transplant for acute lymphoblastic leukemia, so the T cells may come from the graft donor. The bases are TGTGCCAGCAGTTTGGGGACAGCCGGGGAGCTGTTTTTT. This codes for CASSLGTAGELFF.